The next 25 T cell receptor beta chains were all read from a single sample in a study of shared clonotypes between healthy human individuals. TCRdb keeps only in-frame clones here, not all; method: immunoSEQ multiplex PCR. The sample gives fewer than 400,000 clones, less than 85% of which show up once; about a tenth is in the top ten. The specimen was memory CD4+ T cells sorted from blood. The subset: CD45RA-negative fraction. Source of these receptors: a man between 25 and 39 years old in good health.

The chain combines TRBV18 with TRBJ2-1; D ambiguous. The CDR3 extends over 15 amino acids. The germline CDR1 and CDR2 sequences are KGHSH and LQKENI. V was clipped by 0 bases and J by 4 bases, with 10 bases between them. CDR3 loop: CASSPPDLDYNEQFF. The CDR3 DNA reads as TGTGCCAGCTCACCACCGGATCTAGATTACAATGAGCAGTTCTTC.

This clone was counted many times. The V call is TRBV9, the J call TRBJ1-2; 9 nucleotides match TRBD1. The CDR3 runs to 16 residues. The ends lost 0 bases at V and 8 bases at J; junction bases unmatched: 11. Germline V CDR1 and CDR2: SGDLS, YYNGEE. CDR3 nucleotide sequence: TGTGCCAGCAGCGTAGGACTCCCGGGACAGGGTAGGGGCTACACCTTC. It specifies CASSVGLPGQGRGYTF.

This clone was detected ten times or more. The same CDR3 also results from other DNA sequences found in this sample. The V call is TRBV5-1, the J call TRBJ2-5; the match to TRBD1 covers 8 bases. This CDR3 contains 15 residues. From germline, CDR1 is SGHRS and CDR2 YFSETQ. V gave up 3 bases and J gave up 4 bases; unmatched junction bases: 8. The CDR3, as DNA: TGCGCCAGCAGCTCTAATACAGGGGGTGGAGAGACCCAGTACTTC. Its protein is CASSSNTGGGETQYF.

The CDR3 reads CASSPTGPNTEAFF. CDR3 coding DNA: TGTGCCAGCAGCCCAACAGGCCCGAACACTGAAGCTTTCTTT. This chain uses TRBV6-1 with TRBJ1-1; a weak D match, TRBD1 (5 bases). The V gene's germline CDR1 is MNHNS and CDR2 SASEGT. Trimming took off 6 bases at V and 1 base at J, with 12 bases between the two ends. The CDR3 contains 14 residues.

The chain carries TRBV7-2 and TRBJ2-7, with D possibly matching TRBD1 (6 bases). V was clipped by 4 bases and J by 4 bases, with 14 bases between them. Germline V gene lookup returns CDR1 SGHTA and CDR2 FQGNSA. The CDR3 has 14 amino acids. This CDR3 reads CASSSQAQGYEQYF. In DNA form, the CDR3 reads TGTGCCAGCAGCTCCCAGGCCCAGGGGTACGAGCAGTACTTC.

The chain carries TRBV28 and TRBJ2-1, with TRBD2 identical over 9 bases. Trimming at V came to 2 bases and at J to 4 bases, leaving 0 bases not matched to a gene. Germline CDR1 reads MDHEN; CDR2 reads SYDVKM. The CDR3 totals 14 residues. For the CDR3, the DNA is TGTGCCAGCAGTTTAGCGGGAGGGTACAATGAGCAGTTCTTC. As protein: CASSLAGGYNEQFF. Complete variable domain (other parts from reference TRBV28 and TRBJ2-1): DVKVTQSSRYLVKRTGEKVFLECVQDMDHENMFWYRQDPGLGLRLIYFSYDVKMKEKGDIPEGYSVSREKKERFSLILESASTNQTSMYLCASSLAGGYNEQFFGPGTRLTVL.

The rearrangement uses TRBV28 and TRBJ1-5; no clear D. Germline loops: CDR1 MDHEN, CDR2 SYDVKM. CDR3 length equals 13 residues. Between the trimmed V and J ends, which lost 6 bases and 0 bases, there was a span of 6 bases. The CDR3 DNA sequence: TGTGCCAGCAGGGGTTATAGCAATCAGCCCCAGCATTTT. Protein product: CASRGYSNQPQHF. The full variable domain, completed using reference TRBV28 and TRBJ1-5, is DVKVTQSSRYLVKRTGEKVFLECVQDMDHENMFWYRQDPGLGLRLIYFSYDVKMKEKGDIPEGYSVSREKKERFSLILESASTNQTSMYLCASRGYSNQPQHFGDGTRLSIL.

The chain is built from TRBV11-2 and TRBJ2-2; D possibly corresponds to TRBD2 (5 bases). The CDR3 contains 16 residues. Per germline, CDR1 SGHAT and CDR2 FQNNGV. Trimming stripped 3 bases from V and 4 bases from J, with 15 bases between. The chain's CDR3 is CASSLNKGGRTGELFF. The CDR3 DNA sequence: TGTGCCAGCAGCTTGAATAAGGGCGGGCGCACCGGGGAGCTGTTTTTT.

The chain combines TRBV27 with TRBJ1-2, with 11 bases that match TRBD1. CDR1 and CDR2 (germline): MNHEY, SMNVEV (reference sequence). J was trimmed by 8 bases and V by 3 bases; bases with no gene match: 2. The CDR3 spans 13 residues. The CDR3: CASSFGTGGGYTF. CDR3 coding DNA: TGTGCCAGCAGTTTCGGGACAGGGGGGGGCTACACCTTC.

This chain connects TRBV7-2 to TRBJ2-7; D is unclear. V was pared by 1 base and J by 3 bases, with 7 bases between. The CDR3 covers 13 residues. Germline V CDR1 and CDR2: SGHTA, FQGNSA. As DNA, the CDR3 is TGTGCCAGCAGCTTAGAGTATGGCTACGAGCAGTACTTC. It translates to CASSLEYGYEQYF.

The rearrangement uses TRBV12-5 and TRBJ1-2, with D perhaps TRBD1 (5 bases). The CDR3 contains 16 residues. Looked up from germline, CDR1 is LGHNT and CDR2 is FRNRAP. V was cut by 6 bases and J by 0 bases, with 17 bases left in between. DNA of the CDR3: TGTGCTAGTGGCCGAACTCCGCGGGGCCCTAACTATGGCTACACCTTC. Translated, it gives CASGRTPRGPNYGYTF.

The chain carries TRBV30 and TRBJ2-7; D might be TRBD1 or TRBD2, each matching 5 bases. There are 17 residues in the CDR3. The V and J ends lost 1 base and 0 bases respectively, with 19 bases between them. Germline values: CDR1 GTSNPN, CDR2 SVGIG (reference sequence). CDR3 in amino acids: CAWSASRGPGGSYEQYF. The CDR3 DNA sequence: TGTGCCTGGAGTGCCTCGAGGGGACCCGGAGGCTCCTACGAGCAGTACTTC.

The rearrangement links TRBV6-6 to TRBJ2-5; D is unclear. Germline loops: CDR1 MNHNY, CDR2 SVGAGI (reference sequence). The V gene lost 5 bases and the J gene lost 2 bases, with 9 bases spanning the gap. This CDR3 has 13 residues. The DNA of the CDR3 is TGTGCCAGCAGTGTCGGATCACAAGAGACCCAGTACTTC. Its protein product is CASSVGSQETQYF.

J is TRBJ2-5 and V is TRBV2; TRBD2 matches at 8 bases. The CDR3 length is 14 residues. J was trimmed by 5 bases and V by 9 bases; bases with no gene match: 11. Germline V gene data show CDR1 as SNHLY and CDR2 as FYNNEI. In DNA, the CDR3 is TGTGCCAGTGGTCGGGAGGGTATAAGCGAGACCCAGTACTTC. Translating gives CASGREGISETQYF.

The chain is built from TRBV6-1 and TRBJ1-5, with D perhaps TRBD1 (6 bases). The V gene lost 7 bases and the J gene lost 0 bases, with 13 bases spanning the gap. The V gene's germline CDR1 is MNHNS and CDR2 SASEGT. The CDR3 runs 15 residues. CDR3 DNA: TGTGCCAGCAAGCAGGGACACCATAGCAATCAGCCCCAGCATTTT. This encodes CASKQGHHSNQPQHF.

V usage is TRBV5-4 and J usage is TRBJ1-1; tentative D call: TRBD1 (5 bases). The ends were cut back, 3 bases at V and 6 bases at J, with 12 bases in the middle. The CDR3 totals 13 residues. Germline V gene sequence: CDR1 SGHNT, CDR2 YYREEE (reference sequence). CDR3 sequence (DNA): TGTGCCAGCAGCTACCCCCCGGGGGCTGAAGCTTTCTTT. Residues: CASSYPPGAEAFF.

This clone was picked up a small number of times. The chain combines TRBV7-9 with TRBJ1-2; TRBD1 might be the D (5 bases). The germline V gene has CDR1 SEHNR and CDR2 FQNEAQ (reference sequence). The length of the CDR3 is 14 residues. Trimming left V 2 bases short and J 5 bases short, with 12 bases between. For the CDR3, the DNA is TGTGCCAGCAGCTTAAGGGGTTTGGGGTATGGCTACACCTTC. It yields the protein CASSLRGLGYGYTF.

Comment on this clone: Relative to the germline gene, one junction end is altered; a read error may explain this. This chain connects TRBV18 to TRBJ2-2, with 8 bases aligning to TRBD1. The CDR3 consists of 16 residues. The germline gives CDR1 KGHSH, CDR2 LQKENI. The CDR3 region has the DNA TGTGCCAGCTCACCCCTCCGGGACAGGAACCCCGGGGAGCTGTTTTTT. This sequence encodes CASSPLRDRNPGELFF.

The CDR3 loop reads CASSLGLAGVGPETQYF. The CDR3 DNA follows: TGTGCCAGCAGCTTGGGACTAGCGGGAGTAGGGCCGGAGACCCAGTACTTC. V usage is TRBV5-6 and J usage is TRBJ2-5, with TRBD2 identical over 12 bases. The length of the CDR3 is 17 residues. Unmatched junction bases numbered 8, after V lost 0 bases and J lost 5 bases. Germline-derived CDR1 and CDR2 are SGHDT and YYEEEE. Based on the CDR3 plus reference TRBV5-6 and TRBJ2-5, the full variable domain is DAGVTQSPTHLIKTRGQQVTLRCSPKSGHDTVSWYQQALGQGPQFIFQYYEEEERQRGNFPDRFSGHQFPNYSSELNVNALLLGDSALYLCASSLGLAGVGPETQYFGPGTRLLVL.

The chain joins TRBV2 to TRBJ2-7, with TRBD2 matching 7 bases. Germline-derived CDR1 and CDR2 are SNHLY and FYNNEI. The CDR3 runs to 14 residues. Trimming cost V 10 bases and J 3 bases; bases outside gene matches: 12. CDR3 nucleotides: TGTGCCACCAAATCACCGGGACTACACTACGAGCAGTACTTC. It yields the protein CATKSPGLHYEQYF.

The V call is TRBV7-9, the J call TRBJ1-2, with unresolved D. Germline V gives CDR1 SEHNR, CDR2 FQNEAQ (reference sequence). This CDR3 is built from 14 residues. Trimming took off 1 base at V and 1 base at J, with 7 bases between the two ends. DNA of the CDR3: TGTGCCAGCAGCTTAGGCGGAGATAACTATGGCTACACCTTC. Amino acids: CASSLGGDNYGYTF.

V is TRBV7-2 and J is TRBJ1-2; possible D gene TRBD1, 5 bases. CDR1 and CDR2 from the germline V gene are SGHTA and FQGNSA. The germline V and J ends were trimmed by 8 bases and 0 bases, with 16 bases remaining between them. This CDR3 contains 15 residues. The chain's CDR3 is CASGTAGASNYGYTF. DNA for the CDR3: TGTGCCAGCGGAACCGCCGGGGCTTCTAACTATGGCTACACCTTC.

The J gene is TRBJ1-5, the V gene TRBV7-2; D may be TRBD1 (6 bases). In germline, CDR1 is SGHTA, CDR2 FQGNSA. Trimming stripped 2 bases from V and 3 bases from J, with 14 bases between. There are 16 residues in the CDR3. The CDR3 protein is CASSLRGGPPNQPQHF. The CDR3 DNA follows: TGTGCCAGCAGCTTACGGGGGGGGCCTCCCAATCAGCCCCAGCATTTT.

The chain couples TRBV6-6 to TRBJ2-5; 7 nucleotides line up with TRBD2. Germline V gene lookup returns CDR1 MNHNY and CDR2 SVGAGI (reference sequence). The CDR3 is made up of 14 amino acids. V shed 3 bases, J shed 5 bases, and the junction held 6 bases outside the gene matches. CDR3 in amino acids: CASSYVGGGETQYF. The CDR3 coding sequence is TGTGCCAGCAGTTATGTTGGGGGAGGGGAGACCCAGTACTTC.

The chain recombines TRBV5-1 with TRBJ2-1; D gene ambiguous. This CDR3 contains 13 residues. Germline V gene lookup returns CDR1 SGHRS and CDR2 YFSETQ. Trimming took 4 bases from V and 8 from J, leaving 13 bases between them. CDR3 DNA sequence: TGCGCCAGCAGCAAAAATCTAGACGATGAGCAGTTCTTC. It codes for CASSKNLDDEQFF.